The 26 T cell receptor beta chains below come from one sample, sequenced in a study of control samples from healthy donors and cancer patients. Profiled with immunoSEQ multiplex PCR; TCRdb holds only in-frame clones, not every one. The table includes roughly 49,000 clones, roughly 86% detected once. The material sequenced was PBMCs. These receptors were collected from a man in his forties or fifties with head and neck cancer.

V and J are TRBV18 and TRBJ2-3; D unresolved. The CDR3 loop spans 15 amino acids. The V gene lost 2 bases and the J gene lost 3 bases, with 12 bases spanning the gap. CDR1 KGHSH and CDR2 LQKENI come from the germline V gene. This CDR3 reads CASSPGSAVTDTQYF. CDR3 coding DNA: TGTGCCAGCTCACCAGGCTCCGCCGTTACAGATACGCAGTATTTT.

On this clone: A junction end diverges from the germline sequence, so it may reflect a read error. The chain has TRBV5-1 and TRBJ2-7; D remains ambiguous. CDR3 length equals 11 residues. The germline gives CDR1 SGHRS, CDR2 YFSETQ. CDR3 in DNA: TGCGCCAGCGGCTTTGGGGACGAGCAGTACTTC. Translated: CASGFGDEQYF. Full variable domain (missing parts from reference TRBV5-1 and TRBJ2-7): KAGVTQTPRYLIKTRGQQVTLSCSPISGHRSVSWYQQTPGQGLQFLFEYFSETQRNKGNFPGRFSGRQFSNSRSEMNVSTLELGDSALYLCASGFGDEQYFGPGTRLTVT.

This chain joins TRBV19 and TRBJ2-3; possible D gene TRBD1, 5 bases. CDR1 and CDR2 from the germline V gene are LNHDA and SQIVND (reference sequence). CDR3 length equals 15 residues. The V end lost 4 bases, the J end lost 4 bases, and 15 bases lay between the germline ends. CDR3 sequence reads: CASSRSDWGPDTQYF. The CDR3 DNA follows: TGTGCCAGTAGTAGATCCGACTGGGGCCCAGATACGCAGTATTTT.

CDR3 sequence: CASSIAAGGGGNIQYF. CDR3 nucleotides: TGTGCCAGTAGTATTGCGGCGGGAGGGGGTGGAAACATTCAGTACTTC. The chain links TRBV19 to TRBJ2-4; 9 nucleotides align to TRBD2. The CDR3 contains 16 residues. The junction had 9 bases not matched to a gene; V was cut back by 3 bases and J by 6 bases. Germline V CDR1 and CDR2: LNHDA, SQIVND (reference sequence). Full variable domain (rest looked up from reference TRBV19 and TRBJ2-4): DGGITQSPKYLFRKEGQNVTLSCEQNLNHDAMYWYRQDPGQGLRLIYYSQIVNDFQKGDIAEGYSVSREKKESFPLTVTSAQKNPTAFYLCASSIAAGGGGNIQYFGAGTRLSVL.

The V gene is TRBV11-1, the J gene TRBJ2-3; a possible D gene is TRBD2 (6 bases). Trimming pared 5 bases from V and 8 bases from J, leaving 14 bases between. CDR3 size: 13 residues. CDR1 SGHAT and CDR2 FQDESV come from the germline V gene (reference sequence). CDR3 sequence (DNA): TGTGCCAGCAGCCTCCGGCAGGGAGGTACGCAGTATTTT. Translation gives CASSLRQGGTQYF.

The chain couples TRBV27 to TRBJ1-4; no firm D call. V lost 6 bases and J lost 6, with 11 bases in between. This CDR3 spans 13 amino acids. Looked up from germline, CDR1 is MNHEY and CDR2 is SMNVEV (reference sequence). Here the CDR3 reads CASSTVQYEKLFF. Here the CDR3 DNA reads TGTGCCAGCAGCACCGTGCAGTATGAAAAACTGTTTTTT.

This rearrangement joins TRBV7-8 to TRBJ2-3; D could derive from TRBD1 or TRBD2 (5 bases each). The CDR3 length is 17 residues. V was pared by 1 base and J by 2 bases, with 16 bases between. Germline-derived CDR1 and CDR2 are SGHVS and FQNEAQ. The CDR3 reads CASSLVGASSATDTQYF. CDR3 nucleotide sequence: TGTGCCAGCAGCTTAGTCGGGGCTAGCTCCGCCACAGATACGCAGTATTTT.

V is TRBV4-2 and J is TRBJ2-5, with D possibly TRBD1 on 6 matching bases. Germline CDR1 LGHNA, CDR2 YNFKEQ. Deletions cut 4 bases from V and 2 bases from J, with 11 bases between. This CDR3 has 14 residues. For the CDR3, the DNA is TGTGCCAGCAGCCCTACACAGGGACAAGAGACCCAGTACTTC. This translates into CASSPTQGQETQYF.

The chain recombines TRBV12-3 or TRBV12-4 with TRBJ2-3; D is uncertain. The CDR3 contains 12 residues. Trimming took 3 bases from V and 3 from J, leaving 4 bases between them. CDR3 sequence reads: CASSFPTDTQYF. The CDR3 nucleotides read TGTGCCAGCAGTTTTCCTACAGATACGCAGTATTTT.

This sequence joins TRBV2 and TRBJ1-2; D unclear. The CDR3 is made up of 14 amino acids. Germline-derived CDR1 and CDR2 are SNHLY and FYNNEI. Trimming shortened V by 6 bases and J by 6 bases, and 17 bases separated the two germline ends. The CDR3 loop reads CASSPRGVQNGYTF. The DNA of the CDR3 is TGTGCCAGCAGCCCCCGCGGGGTGCAGAATGGCTACACCTTC.

This clone has a single count. DNA of the CDR3: TGTGCCAGCAGCTTACTAGCGGGGAGAGGGACAGATACGCAGTATTTT. This translates into CASSLLAGRGTDTQYF. V and J are TRBV7-6 and TRBJ2-3, with 9 bases fitting TRBD2. CDR1 and CDR2 from the germline V gene are SGHVS and FNYEAQ. The CDR3 has 16 residues. After removal of 2 bases from V and 3 bases from J, the junction contained 6 bases not matched to a gene.

The rearrangement uses TRBV11-2 and TRBJ2-3, with D possibly being TRBD1 or TRBD2 (5 bases each). The CDR3 is made up of 13 amino acids. V lost 7 bases, J lost 5 bases, and 13 bases lay in between. Germline assignment: CDR1 SGHAT and CDR2 FQNNGV. The CDR3 region is CASTWDALDTQYF. CDR3 nucleotide sequence: TGTGCCAGCACCTGGGACGCGTTAGATACGCAGTATTTT.

The chain couples TRBV11-2 to TRBJ2-5, with D possibly being TRBD2 (7 bases). V was pared by 1 base and J by 13 bases, with 16 bases between. In germline, CDR1 is SGHAT, CDR2 FQNNGV. There are 13 residues in the CDR3. CDR3: CASSLGGGAPPYF. In DNA, the CDR3 is TGTGCCAGCAGCTTAGGAGGGGGGGCCCCCCCGTACTTC.

Concerning this clone itself: The junction and the germline gene differ at one end; a read error may be behind it. The chain joins TRBV7-7 to TRBJ2-7; 8 bases are a match to TRBD2. This CDR3 spans 16 amino acids. Germline CDR1 is SSHAT and CDR2 is FNYEAQ (reference sequence). CDR3 coding DNA: TGTGCTAGCAGCGGCTCGGGACTAGACGCTCCCTACGAGCAGTACTTC. Translating gives CASSGSGLDAPYEQYF.

The rearrangement joins TRBV6-6 to TRBJ1-4; tentative D call: TRBD1 (5 bases). This CDR3 region has 15 residues. V gave up 3 bases and J gave up 8 bases, with 16 bases separating them. CDR1 MNHNY and CDR2 SVGAGI come from the germline V gene (reference sequence). The CDR3 sequence is CASSYLGLPEEKLFF. In DNA, the CDR3 is TGTGCCAGCAGTTATCTGGGGCTCCCTGAGGAAAAACTGTTTTTT.

This chain uses TRBV24-1 with TRBJ2-7; D not certain. Germline V gene lookup returns CDR1 KGHDR and CDR2 SFDVKD. The CDR3 loop spans 14 amino acids. Trimming removed 3 bases at V and 2 bases at J, with 10 bases between. CDR3 in amino acids: CATSDGPVAYEQYF. The CDR3 DNA is TGTGCCACCAGTGATGGCCCGGTAGCCTACGAGCAGTACTTC.

This chain links TRBV13 with TRBJ2-5; D not resolved. The germline V and J ends were trimmed by 0 bases and 4 bases, with 18 bases remaining between them. The CDR3 loop spans 17 amino acids. Germline CDR1 is PRHDT and CDR2 is FYEKMQ (reference sequence). The CDR3 DNA reads TGTGCCAGCAGCTTAGGCCTGGGGTCCACCACCGTAGAGACCCAGTACTTC. Its protein product is CASSLGLGSTTVETQYF.

This chain connects TRBV7-8 to TRBJ1-6; TRBD1 is a possible D gene (6 bases). The CDR3 runs to 19 residues. V was trimmed by 3 bases and J by 0 bases, leaving 18 bases between them. Germline assignment: CDR1 SGHVS and CDR2 FQNEAQ. This chain's CDR3 is CASSFRAGQGSSYNSPLHF. The CDR3 DNA follows: TGTGCCAGCAGCTTTCGAGCTGGGCAGGGGAGCTCCTATAATTCACCCCTCCACTTT.

This clone has just one count. The chain carries TRBV11-3 and TRBJ1-3, with a tentative D call TRBD1 (5 bases). V shed 1 base and J shed 1 base, with 14 bases lying between them. The CDR3 totals 17 residues. Per germline, CDR1 SGHNT and CDR2 YENEEA. CDR3 bases: TGTGCCAGCAGCTTAGTTTCCTTGGGGGTATCTGGAAACACCATATATTTT. Amino acids: CASSLVSLGVSGNTIYF.

The rearrangement links TRBV6-5 to TRBJ2-7, with 9 nucleotides matching TRBD1. Germline-derived CDR1 and CDR2 are MNHEY and SVGAGI. The CDR3 covers 14 residues. The CDR3 DNA sequence: TGTGTCAATGCCTGGGGACAGGGCAACTACGAGCAGTACTTC. This translates into CVNAWGQGNYEQYF.

V usage is TRBV7-9 and J usage is TRBJ1-6; D remains unclear. The V gene lost 1 base and the J gene lost 9 bases, with 4 bases spanning the gap. The CDR3 runs to 12 residues. CDR1 SEHNR and CDR2 FQNEAQ come from the germline V gene (reference sequence). CDR3: CASSLGISPLHF. In DNA, the CDR3 is TGTGCCAGCAGCTTAGGGATTTCACCCCTCCACTTT.

V usage is TRBV2 and J usage is TRBJ2-5, with a weak D call TRBD2 (6 bases). Germline CDR1 SNHLY, CDR2 FYNNEI. The CDR3 contains 12 residues. V shed 3 bases and J shed 5 bases, with 7 bases lying between them. For the CDR3, the DNA is TGTGCCAGCAGTGAGGGGAGGGAGACCCAGTACTTC. This gives the protein CASSEGRETQYF. The full variable domain, completed using reference TRBV2 and TRBJ2-5, is EPEVTQTPSHQVTQMGQEVILRCVPISNHLYFYWYRQILGQKVEFLVSFYNNEISEKSEIFDDQFSVERPDGSNFTLKIRSTKLEDSAMYFCASSEGRETQYFGPGTRLLVL.

The rearrangement joins TRBV25-1 to TRBJ1-1; 9 bases are shared with TRBD1. Germline values: CDR1 MGHDK, CDR2 SYGVNS. V lost 4 bases to trimming and J lost 6 bases; unmatched junction nucleotides: 9. The CDR3 runs to 15 residues. The CDR3 spells CASSVPGQGRSEAFF. CDR3 nucleotides: TGTGCCAGCAGTGTACCGGGACAGGGTAGGTCTGAAGCTTTCTTT.

This sequence joins TRBV13 and TRBJ1-3; no firm D call. The CDR3 contains 15 residues. Germline lookup yields CDR1 PRHDT and CDR2 FYEKMQ (reference sequence). V dropped 5 bases and J dropped 0 bases, with 11 bases sitting between them. The CDR3 region has the DNA TGTGCCAGCAGCCGCCTGCGTATCTCTGGAAACACCATATATTTT. It is translated as CASSRLRISGNTIYF.

Written as DNA, the CDR3 is TGTGCCAGTAGGGGCGGCCCCTACGAGCAGTACTTC. It encodes CASRGGPYEQYF. This chain connects TRBV19 to TRBJ2-7; D is undetermined. The V gene's germline CDR1 is LNHDA and CDR2 SQIVND (reference sequence). Trimming took 6 bases from V and 2 from J, leaving 8 bases between them. The CDR3 runs to 12 residues.

The CDR3: CASSLSTGGEQYF. Written as DNA, the CDR3 is TGTGCCAGCAGCCTCTCGACAGGAGGCGAGCAGTACTTC. The chain employs TRBV11-2 and TRBJ2-7; possibly TRBD1 for D (6 bases). This CDR3 spans 13 amino acids. Germline assignment: CDR1 SGHAT and CDR2 FQNNGV. The V end was cut by 5 bases, the J end by 6 bases, with 14 bases between.